A single sample gave rise to the 8 T cell receptor beta chains below, sequenced in a study of blood T cell repertoires in COVID-19. Generated by immunoSEQ multiplex PCR, the TCRdb table keeps only in-frame clones and is missing some. This table has 120,000 to 150,000 clones, approximately 86% appearing once. Sequencing was carried out using peripheral blood. These receptors were collected from a woman aged 45-59 years with acute or convalescent COVID-19.

The chain couples TRBV7-3 to TRBJ1-1; D not certain. Trimming took 0 bases from V and 7 from J, leaving 9 bases between them. The length of the CDR3 is 13 residues. The germline V gene has CDR1 SGHTA and CDR2 FQGTGA. CDR3 nucleotides: TGTGCCAGCAGCTTAACGTCGGGAGATGAAGCTTTCTTT. Its protein product is CASSLTSGDEAFF.

This rearrangement joins TRBV6-5 to TRBJ1-2, with a tentative D call TRBD1 (5 bases). Trimming cost V 5 bases and J 8 bases, with 12 bases left between them. CDR1 MNHEY and CDR2 SVGAGI come from the germline V gene. This CDR3 has 12 residues. The DNA for the CDR3 is TGTGCCAGCAGTAGCAGGGCAGGCGGCTACACCTTC. This translates into CASSSRAGGYTF.

J is TRBJ2-6 and V is TRBV15, with D unclear. The length of the CDR3 is 16 residues. V shed 0 bases and J shed 2 bases, with 8 bases lying between them. Germline V gene sequence: CDR1 LNHNV, CDR2 YYDKDF (reference sequence). CDR3 nucleotides: TGTGCCACCAGCAGAGACCCCCAGGCTGGGGCCAACGTCCTGACTTTC. It specifies CATSRDPQAGANVLTF.

This chain joins TRBV3-1 (or the pseudogene TRBV3-2) and TRBJ2-3, with a weak D call TRBD2 (6 bases). The CDR3 sequence is 14 residues long. The germline V gene has CDR1 LGHDT and CDR2 YNNKEL (reference sequence). Trimming pared 8 bases from V and 3 bases from J, leaving 15 bases between. CDR3 DNA: TGTGCCAGCTACCCTGGGGGGAGGACAGATACGCAGTATTTT. The encoded protein is CASYPGGRTDTQYF.

V is TRBV6-5 and J is TRBJ1-6; 8 bases are shared with TRBD1. The CDR3 has 16 amino acids. Germline loops: CDR1 MNHEY, CDR2 SVGAGI. Trimming removed 2 bases from V and 3 bases from J; junction bases left unmatched: 3. CDR3: CASSYADRGYNSPLHF. CDR3 nucleotide sequence: TGTGCCAGCAGTTACGCCGACAGGGGCTATAATTCACCCCTCCACTTT.

This sequence joins TRBV11-2 and TRBJ2-3; a weak D match, TRBD1 (6 bases). The CDR3 is made up of 16 amino acids. Germline CDR1 is SGHAT and CDR2 is FQNNGV. The V gene lost 1 base and the J gene lost 1 base, with 12 bases spanning the gap. CDR3 residues: CASSLVGGLGTDTQYF. CDR3 bases: TGTGCCAGCAGCTTAGTTGGGGGCTTGGGCACAGATACGCAGTATTTT.

CDR3 sequence: CASSLTGHNTGELFF. Written as DNA, the CDR3 is TGCGCCAGCAGCTTGACCGGACATAACACCGGGGAGCTGTTTTTT. The chain recombines TRBV5-1 with TRBJ2-2, with D tentatively TRBD1 (5 bases). Germline CDR1 reads SGHRS; CDR2 reads YFSETQ. The ends were cut back, 1 base at V and 2 bases at J, with 9 bases in the middle. The CDR3 has 15 residues.

The chain has TRBV6-5 and TRBJ2-1; 7 bases map to TRBD1. There are 15 residues in the CDR3. V lost 1 base to trimming and J lost 2 bases; unmatched junction nucleotides: 2. Germline CDR1 and CDR2: MNHEY and SVGAGI. This CDR3 reads CASSYWGQPYNEQFF. The CDR3, as DNA: TGTGCCAGCAGTTACTGGGGACAGCCCTACAATGAGCAGTTCTTC.